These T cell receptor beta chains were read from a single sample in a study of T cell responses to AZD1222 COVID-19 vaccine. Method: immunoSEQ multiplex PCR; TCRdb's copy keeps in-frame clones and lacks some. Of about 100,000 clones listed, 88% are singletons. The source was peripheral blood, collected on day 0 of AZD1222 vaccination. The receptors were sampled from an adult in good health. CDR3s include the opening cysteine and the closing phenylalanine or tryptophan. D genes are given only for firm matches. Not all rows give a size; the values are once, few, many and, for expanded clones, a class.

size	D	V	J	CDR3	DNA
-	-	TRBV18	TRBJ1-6	CASSLSEQNNSPLHF	TGTGCCAGCTCACTGTCGGAACAGAATAATTCACCCCTCCACTTT
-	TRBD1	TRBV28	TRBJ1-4	CASSSPRQGMGEKLFF	TGTGCCAGCAGTTCCCCCCGACAGGGGATGGGAGAAAAACTGTTTTTT
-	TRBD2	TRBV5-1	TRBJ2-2	CASSSNLGLAVGELFF	TGCGCCAGCAGCTCAAACCTGGGACTAGCTGTCGGGGAGCTGTTTTTT
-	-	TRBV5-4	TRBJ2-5	CASSLDNQETQYF	TGTGCCAGCAGCCTAGACAACCAAGAGACCCAGTACTTC
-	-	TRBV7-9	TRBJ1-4	CASSLDQREKLFF	TGTGCCAGCAGCTTAGACCAAAGGGAAAAACTGTTTTTT
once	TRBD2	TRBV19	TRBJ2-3	CASSIALAGPSTDTQYF	TGTGCCAGTAGTATCGCACTAGCGGGACCTAGCACAGATACGCAGTATTTT
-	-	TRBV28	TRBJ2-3	CASSSRWTEKSTDTQYF	TGTGCCAGCAGTTCCCGTTGGACGGAGAAAAGCACAGATACGCAGTATTTT
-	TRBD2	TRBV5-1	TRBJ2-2	CASSTGKGLAFVGGELFF	TGCGCCAGCAGCACTGGGAAGGGACTAGCGTTCGTGGGCGGGGAGCTGTTTTTT
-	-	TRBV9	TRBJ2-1	CASSWRLTGNEQFF	TGTGCCAGCTCGTGGCGGCTAACGGGGAATGAGCAGTTCTTC
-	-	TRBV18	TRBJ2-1	CASSPDRSSYNEQFF	TGTGCCAGCTCACCTGACAGGAGCTCCTACAATGAGCAGTTCTTC
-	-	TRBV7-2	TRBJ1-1	CASSLVREGEAFF	TGTGCCAGCAGCTTAGTACGGGAAGGTGAAGCTTTCTTT
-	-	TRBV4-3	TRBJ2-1	CASSQDGPGAGKQFF	TGCGCCAGCAGCCAAGACGGGCCAGGCGCCGGGAAGCAGTTCTTC
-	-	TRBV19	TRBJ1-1	CASSSRQGEAFF	TGTGCCAGTAGTTCCCGCCAGGGTGAAGCTTTCTTT
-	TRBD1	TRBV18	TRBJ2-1	CASSPQQGVGNEQFF	TGTGCCAGCTCACCACAGCAGGGGGTTGGCAATGAGCAGTTCTTC
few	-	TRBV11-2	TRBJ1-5	CASSFGGEQPQHF	TGTGCCAGCAGCTTCGGGGGGGAACAGCCCCAGCATTTT
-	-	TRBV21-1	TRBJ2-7	CASSKTEETALSYEQYF	TGTGCCAGCAGCAAAACCGAAGAGACAGCCCTGTCCTACGAGCAGTACTTC
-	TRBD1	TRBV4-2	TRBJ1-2	CASSHGQGVYGYTF	TGTGCCAGCAGCCATGGACAGGGAGTCTATGGCTACACCTTC
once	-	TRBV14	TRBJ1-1	CASSRVLNTEAFF	TGTGCCAGCAGCCGGGTGTTGAACACTGAAGCTTTCTTT
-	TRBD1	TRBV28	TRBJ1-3	CASSSAGTVGSGNTIYF	TGTGCCAGCAGTTCAGCCGGGACAGTGGGCTCTGGAAACACCATATATTTT
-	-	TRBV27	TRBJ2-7	CASSFTSGLYEQYF	TGTGCCAGCAGTTTCACCAGTGGTCTCTACGAGCAGTACTTC
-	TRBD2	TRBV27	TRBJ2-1	CASSAGGFWNEQFF	TGTGCCAGCAGTGCGGGAGGATTTTGGAATGAGCAGTTCTTC
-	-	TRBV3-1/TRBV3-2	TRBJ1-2	CASTQGSGPYGYTF	TGTGCCAGCACACAAGGCTCGGGTCCCTATGGCTACACCTTC
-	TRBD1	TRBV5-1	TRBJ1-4	CASSLVSLGTGAEKLFF	TGCGCCAGCAGCTTGGTGTCTTTAGGGACAGGGGCGGAAAAACTGTTTTTT
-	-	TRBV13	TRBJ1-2	CASSFTLGYGYTF	TGTGCCAGCAGCTTTACTTTGGGCTATGGCTACACCTTC
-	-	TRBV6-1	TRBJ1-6	CASSETYFSHF	TGTGCCAGCAGTGAAACTTACTTCAGCCACTTT
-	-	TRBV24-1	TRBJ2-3	CATSYSLSTDTQYF	TGTGCCACCAGCTACTCCCTCAGCACAGATACGCAGTATTTT
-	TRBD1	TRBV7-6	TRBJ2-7	CASSSPGQGLESYEQYF	TGTGCCAGCAGCTCTCCGGGACAGGGCTTGGAGAGCTACGAGCAGTACTTC
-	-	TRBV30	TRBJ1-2	CAWSDPGTYGYTF	TGTGCCTGGAGCGACCCAGGTACTTATGGCTACACCTTC
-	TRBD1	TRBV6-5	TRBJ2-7	CASSRDRGYEQYF	TGTGCCAGCAGTCGGGACAGGGGCTACGAGCAGTACTTC
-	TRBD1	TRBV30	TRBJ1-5	CAWSVTGFQPQHF	TGTGCCTGGAGTGTGACAGGGTTTCAGCCCCAGCATTTT